These T cell receptor beta chains were read from a single sample in a study of blood T cell repertoires in COVID-19. This table comes from immunoSEQ multiplex PCR, and its TCRdb copy is limited to in-frame clones, with some not included. Of 200,000 to 300,000 clones listed, about 89% are singletons. The sequencing input was PBMCs or T cells enriched from blood (not recorded which). The origin of the receptors is a woman younger than 45 who had recovered from COVID-19. Each CDR3 is given with its conserved first and last residue. The order of the fields is V gene, J gene, CDR3 protein.

V gene: TRBV4-1; J gene: TRBJ2-7; CDR3 protein: CASSPLAVSSYEQYF
V gene: TRBV11-3; J gene: TRBJ1-1; CDR3 protein: CASSLGTGTPEAEAFF
V gene: TRBV7-8; J gene: TRBJ1-1; CDR3 protein: CASSLRDRGGTEAFF
V gene: TRBV14; J gene: TRBJ2-5; CDR3 protein: CASSHLEGLAGGETQYF
V gene: TRBV5-1; J gene: TRBJ2-7; CDR3 protein: CASGPGHDTYEQYF
V gene: TRBV5-4; J gene: TRBJ1-1; CDR3 protein: CASSYDRARDTEAFF
V gene: TRBV18; J gene: TRBJ2-2; CDR3 protein: CASSPPGRTGELFF
V gene: TRBV2; J gene: TRBJ2-7; CDR3 protein: CASSISHEQYF
V gene: TRBV10-3; J gene: TRBJ1-2; CDR3 protein: CAISPPTGSYGYTF
V gene: TRBV4-3; J gene: TRBJ2-1; CDR3 protein: CASSLAGASGRGEQFF
V gene: TRBV27; J gene: TRBJ2-5; CDR3 protein: CASSFGSQETQYF
V gene: TRBV5-6; J gene: TRBJ1-4; CDR3 protein: CASSLPGGRFEKLFF
V gene: TRBV28; J gene: TRBJ1-6; CDR3 protein: CASSSTGTGEISPLHF
V gene: TRBV27; J gene: TRBJ1-1; CDR3 protein: CASSWGLNTEAFF
V gene: TRBV9; J gene: TRBJ2-1; CDR3 protein: CASSAWTSGSNEQFF
V gene: TRBV9; J gene: TRBJ1-5; CDR3 protein: CASSKTGGEGNQPQHF
V gene: TRBV7-2; J gene: TRBJ1-4; CDR3 protein: CASSLPGATNEKLFF
V gene: TRBV6-2/TRBV6-3; J gene: TRBJ2-1; CDR3 protein: CASSQYGGGTGGRNEQFF
V gene: TRBV7-6; J gene: TRBJ1-2; CDR3 protein: CASSLEGGEGYTF
V gene: TRBV3-1/TRBV3-2; J gene: TRBJ2-1; CDR3 protein: CASSQASRGGVDEQFF
V gene: TRBV2; J gene: TRBJ2-1; CDR3 protein: CANYIAPSSYNEQFF
V gene: TRBV18; J gene: TRBJ1-5; CDR3 protein: CASSPSGGSQPQHF
V gene: TRBV7-2; J gene: TRBJ2-3; CDR3 protein: CASSLGPGVTDTQYF
V gene: TRBV19; J gene: TRBJ2-7; CDR3 protein: CASSPRNRDEQYF
V gene: TRBV28; J gene: TRBJ1-5; CDR3 protein: CATWAGINQPQHF
V gene: TRBV6-2/TRBV6-3; J gene: TRBJ1-2; CDR3 protein: CASSYRRAAGGRGYTF
V gene: TRBV28; J gene: TRBJ1-1; CDR3 protein: CASSSTGLPEAFF
V gene: TRBV11-2; J gene: TRBJ1-3; CDR3 protein: CASSRIGTREFSSGNTIYF
V gene: TRBV6-5; J gene: TRBJ2-2; CDR3 protein: CASSKTGTGELFF
V gene: TRBV5-6; J gene: TRBJ1-4; CDR3 protein: CASSLWTGPEKLFF
V gene: TRBV24-1; J gene: TRBJ1-5; CDR3 protein: CATSMGSWQPQHF
V gene: TRBV27; J gene: TRBJ1-5; CDR3 protein: CASSSQDRTPQHF
V gene: TRBV6-5; J gene: TRBJ2-7; CDR3 protein: CASSYSNTRGSYEQYF
V gene: TRBV5-4; J gene: TRBJ1-1; CDR3 protein: CASSLAGTGIRAAFF
V gene: TRBV7-2; J gene: TRBJ2-3; CDR3 protein: CASSRGVLDTQYF
V gene: TRBV6-2/TRBV6-3; J gene: TRBJ2-5; CDR3 protein: CASSGGVTSRWETQYF
V gene: TRBV19; J gene: TRBJ2-1; CDR3 protein: CASSPWTSGRSNYNEQFF
V gene: TRBV5-4; J gene: TRBJ2-5; CDR3 protein: CASSGRLAGAPGGETQYF
V gene: TRBV11-2; J gene: TRBJ1-1; CDR3 protein: CASSLGGQGNTEAFF
V gene: TRBV19; J gene: TRBJ1-5; CDR3 protein: CASSLGTVAQPQHF
V gene: TRBV7-8; J gene: TRBJ1-6; CDR3 protein: CASSFVTGGNNSPLHF
V gene: TRBV2; J gene: TRBJ2-1; CDR3 protein: CASSDGQGLGEQFF
V gene: TRBV28; J gene: TRBJ1-1; CDR3 protein: CASSLRRVYREQDTEAFF
V gene: TRBV18; J gene: TRBJ2-7; CDR3 protein: CASSPSGQVPSYEQYF
V gene: TRBV28; J gene: TRBJ1-3; CDR3 protein: CASSSQGWDRESGNTIYF